This TCR beta chain was captured by sequencing in a study of control samples from healthy donors and cancer patients. Assay: immunoSEQ multiplex PCR; the TCRdb copy retains only in-frame clones and omits some. The table has under 85,000 clones, over 85% seen once. Germline-derived CDR1 and CDR2 are MDHEN and SYDVKM. This CDR3 is built from 16 residues. Trimming stripped 3 bases from V and 6 bases from J, with 21 bases between. The chain carries TRBV28 and TRBJ2-7; D is possibly TRBD1 (7 bases). This clonotype originated in a middle-aged woman with lung cancer. Sequencing was done on a sample of PBMCs. The CDR3 DNA follows: TGTGCCAGCAGTTTCCGTGGAGGGCCAGGGGGAGTCGAGCAGTACTTC. Translated: CASSFRGGPGGVEQYF.